This TCR beta chain was recorded in a study of T cells in Graves' hyperthyroidism and ophthalmopathy. Germline lookup yields CDR1 SNHLY and CDR2 FYNNEI. The CDR3 length is 15 residues. With 5 bases clipped from V and 4 bases from J, the junction kept 6 bases outside the gene matches. The CDR3 regions of TCR beta were amplified from RNA transcripts. HTBI primers were employed in a first-round RT-PCR of the TCR CDR3. MiXCR, run by TCRdb on the multiplex PCR reads, gives a single entry per CDR3 protein. Found here are about 560,000 distinct CDR3 sequences, about 15% of them singletons; the top ten hold approximately 14%. The authors obtained PBMCs from over 8.5 ml of fresh peripheral blood. This clonotype has just a few counts.

The chain carries TRBV2 and TRBJ2-1; 9 bases align to TRBD1. The sample taken for sequencing was blood. The sequence derives from a woman aged 40 to 50 with Graves' hyperthyroidism. This chain's CDR3 is CASSPDRGEYNEQFF. CDR3 nucleotides: TGTGCCAGCAGTCCGGACAGGGGAGAATACAATGAGCAGTTCTTC.